This T cell receptor beta chain is from a study of Ad26.COV2.S vaccination and SARS-CoV-2 variants. Study information: By the intramuscular route, Ad26.COV2.S was given once, or twice 56 days apart.

With regard to this clone: No antigen is known for it.

Whole-study results and caveats: The TCR breadth and depth analyses may have produced an underestimate of total T cell responses.

The CDR3 runs 14 residues. TCRdb keeps only in-frame clones here, not all; method: immunoSEQ multiplex PCR. The sample carries approximately 350,000 clones, 83% recorded once. Treatment noted: roughly 18 received Ad26.COV2.S at low or high dose, single or two shots; about 5 received placebo; per-sample allocation not given. Collection of the samples took place on day 63 after the first injection of vaccine or placebo. Recruitment in Boston yielded a donor of adult age, 18-55 years. Wuhan-strain SARS-CoV-2 spike was expressed by the Ad26 vector that made up the vaccine. The chain combines TRBV21-1 with TRBJ2-5; the listed D gene, TRBD2, was not tested against the DNA. TRBV21-1 is described as a pseudogene. Sequences were derived from peripheral blood, sampled in a trial of Ad26.COV2.S vaccine versus placebo. The TCR originated in a person aged 18-60 years who received the Ad26.COV2.S COVID-19 vaccine or a placebo. In nucleotides, the CDR3 is TGTGCCAGCAGCGAACGTCAACTACAAGAGACCCAGTACTTC. Amino acid sequence: CASSERQLQETQYF.